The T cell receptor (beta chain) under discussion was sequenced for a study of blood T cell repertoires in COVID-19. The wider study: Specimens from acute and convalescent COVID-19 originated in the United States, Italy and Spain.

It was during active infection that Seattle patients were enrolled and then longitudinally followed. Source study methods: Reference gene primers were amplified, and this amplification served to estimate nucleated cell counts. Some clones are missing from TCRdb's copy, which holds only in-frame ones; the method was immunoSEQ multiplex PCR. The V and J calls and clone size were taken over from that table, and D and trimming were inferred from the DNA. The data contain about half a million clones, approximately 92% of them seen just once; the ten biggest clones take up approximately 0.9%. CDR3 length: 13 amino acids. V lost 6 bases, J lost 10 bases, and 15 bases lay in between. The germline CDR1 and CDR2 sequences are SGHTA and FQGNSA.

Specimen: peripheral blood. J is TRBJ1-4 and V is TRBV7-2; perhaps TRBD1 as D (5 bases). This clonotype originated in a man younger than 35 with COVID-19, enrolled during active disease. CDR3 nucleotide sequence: TGTGCCAGCAGAACCATCAGGGATGCAAAACTGTTTTTT. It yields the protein CASRTIRDAKLFF.